Listed here is a single TCR beta chain. The naive CD8 subset, CD45RO-negative cells positively selected for CCR7, excluded terminally differentiated effector memory CD45RA+ cells. Germline V gene lookup returns CDR1 MNHEY and CDR2 SMNVEV (reference sequence). Unmatched junction bases numbered 18, after V lost 6 bases and J lost 5 bases. The CDR3 loop spans 18 amino acids. This record belongs to a study of shared clonotypes between healthy human individuals. Study background: Researchers assigned three CD4 naive, three CD4 memory, two CD8 naive and one CD8 memory plate to each donor.

The input for sorted-subset replicate PCRs was around 0.2 ug DNA, some 30,000 T cell genomes. The repertoire was sequenced with immunoSEQ multiplex PCR; TCRdb's copy has only in-frame clones and lacks some. The repertoire holds 800,000 or so clones, 96% seen once, with roughly 0.23% in the top ten. The chain is built from TRBV27 and TRBJ2-5, with 10 positions matching TRBD1. Sequenced: naive CD8+ T cells sorted from blood. The TCR comes from a man aged 25-45 years in good health. Written as DNA, the CDR3 is TGTGCCAGCAGCTTACTCGGGACAGGGGATATCAGTAAGGAGACCCAGTACTTC. Protein product: CASSLLGTGDISKETQYF.